Shown below are 15 T cell receptor beta chains from a single sample sequenced in a study of control samples from healthy donors and cancer patients. The table came from immunoSEQ multiplex PCR; TCRdb's copy has only in-frame clones and leaves some out. The table shows some 79,000 clones, with around nine tenths occurring only once. The sequenced sample was blood. All receptors derive from a middle-aged man in good health.

This chain uses TRBV11-1 with TRBJ1-2; D possibly corresponds to TRBD1 (6 bases). The CDR3 extends over 13 amino acids. Trimming took off 5 bases at V and 4 bases at J, with 11 bases between the two ends. The germline V gene has CDR1 SGHAT and CDR2 FQDESV (reference sequence). This CDR3 is CASSRGRGYGYTF. In nucleotides, the CDR3 is TGTGCCAGCAGCCGCGGCAGGGGCTATGGCTACACCTTC.

The chain has TRBV18 and TRBJ1-2; TRBD1 aligns across 9 bases. This CDR3 has 15 residues. The germline gives CDR1 KGHSH, CDR2 LQKENI. V lost 2 bases to trimming and J lost 2 bases; unmatched junction nucleotides: 3. The CDR3 sequence is CASSPGQGTNYGYTF. The CDR3 DNA is TGTGCCAGCTCACCAGGACAGGGGACAAACTATGGCTACACCTTC.

The chain joins TRBV12-5 to TRBJ2-3; 9 positions match TRBD2. Germline V CDR1 and CDR2: LGHNT, FRNRAP. CDR3 length equals 16 residues. The ends lost 5 bases at V and 2 bases at J; junction bases unmatched: 8. As DNA, the CDR3 is TGTGCTAGTGGTGTGGGAGCGGGGGGCCCCACAGATACGCAGTATTTT. Protein product: CASGVGAGGPTDTQYF.

V and J are TRBV5-8 and TRBJ1-1, with D unclear. CDR3 length: 15 residues. The germline gives CDR1 SGHTS, CDR2 YDEGEE. Trimming took off 3 bases at V and 1 base at J, with 13 bases between the two ends. The CDR3 region is CASSWTGSPNTEAFF. The CDR3 DNA sequence: TGTGCCAGCAGCTGGACGGGAAGCCCGAACACTGAAGCTTTCTTT. Based on the CDR3 plus reference TRBV5-8 and TRBJ1-1, the full variable domain is EAGVTQSPTHLIKTRGQQATLRCSPISGHTSVYWYQQALGLGLQFLLWYDEGEERNRGNFPPRFSGRQFPNYSSELNVNALELEDSALYLCASSWTGSPNTEAFFGQGTRLTVV.

J is TRBJ1-1 and V is TRBV5-1; D remains unclear. The CDR3 spans 13 residues. Trimming stripped 3 bases from V and 6 bases from J, with 12 bases between. From germline, CDR1 is SGHRS and CDR2 YFSETQ. The CDR3 reads CASSSPSKSEAFF. DNA of the CDR3: TGCGCCAGCAGCTCTCCTAGTAAATCTGAAGCTTTCTTT.

Concerning this clone itself: The junction departs from the called germline gene at one end, perhaps through a read error. CDR3 loop: CASSWEGNAEAFF. CDR3 in DNA: TGTGCCAGCAGTTGGGAGGGGAACGCTGAAGCTTTCTTT. The chain recombines TRBV12-3 or TRBV12-4 with TRBJ1-1; a possible D gene is TRBD1 (5 bases). The CDR3 is made up of 13 amino acids.

The chain uses TRBV30 and TRBJ1-5, with D possibly matching TRBD1 (6 bases). The CDR3 loop spans 14 amino acids. V shed 3 bases and J shed 7 bases, with 16 bases lying between them. Germline V lookup: CDR1 GTSNPN, CDR2 SVGIG (reference sequence). CDR3 bases: TGTGCCTGGAGCCGTCGGGGGGCAGGCCAGCCCCAGCATTTT. It encodes CAWSRRGAGQPQHF.

This chain uses TRBV6-1 with TRBJ2-4, with 9 bases matching TRBD1. J lost 2 bases, V lost 1 base, and 6 bases had no gene match. This CDR3 is built from 17 residues. CDR1 and CDR2 (germline): MNHNS, SASEGT. The CDR3 DNA follows: TGTGCCAGCAGTGAAGTAATTGGGACAGGGTCCAAAAACATTCAGTACTTC. Protein sequence: CASSEVIGTGSKNIQYF.

The J gene is TRBJ1-2, the V gene TRBV10-3, with D tentatively TRBD1 (5 bases). CDR3 length: 15 amino acids. V was trimmed by 6 bases and J by 2 bases, leaving 16 bases between them. The germline V gene has CDR1 ENHRY and CDR2 SYGVKD. CDR3 nucleotides: TGTGCCATCAGGGGGGGATCCGGGATGAACTATGGCTACACCTTC. As protein: CAIRGGSGMNYGYTF.

This clone has just one count. V is TRBV7-9 and J is TRBJ1-1, with 8 bases matching TRBD1. From germline, CDR1 is SEHNR and CDR2 FQNEAQ (reference sequence). Trimming at V came to 5 bases and at J to 11 bases, leaving 10 bases not matched to a gene. This CDR3 has 13 residues. The CDR3 bases are TGTGCCAGCAGCCCCCGGACAGGGTTCGGGGCTTTCTTT. Its protein is CASSPRTGFGAFF.

J is TRBJ2-1 and V is TRBV6-5, with D perhaps TRBD2 (7 bases). Germline lookup yields CDR1 MNHEY and CDR2 SVGAGI. This CDR3 has 15 residues. Trimming removed 8 bases from V and 3 bases from J, with 17 bases in between. The chain's CDR3 is CASLKGGSLYNEQFF. The CDR3 nucleotides read TGTGCCAGCCTCAAGGGGGGGTCCCTCTACAATGAGCAGTTCTTC.

The chain couples TRBV4-3 to TRBJ1-6; the D gene is possibly TRBD1 (5 bases). The length of the CDR3 is 16 residues. Germline CDR1 reads LGHNA; CDR2 reads YSLEER. Trimming left V 0 bases short and J 10 bases short, with 16 bases between. CDR3 amino acids: CASSQEKLGPRSPLHF. Written as DNA, the CDR3 is TGCGCCAGCAGCCAAGAGAAGTTGGGACCTAGGTCACCCCTCCACTTT.

The chain joins TRBV10-3 to TRBJ2-7, with TRBD1 matching over 8 bases. The CDR3 contains 13 residues. Germline V gene lookup returns CDR1 ENHRY and CDR2 SYGVKD. V lost 6 bases to trimming and J lost 3 bases; unmatched junction nucleotides: 4. This CDR3 is CAIRPGQGYEQYF. CDR3 DNA: TGTGCCATCAGACCCGGACAGGGCTACGAGCAGTACTTC.

The CDR3 DNA follows: TGTGCCAGCTCACCTGGGACAGGGGGCGTCTCCTACAATGAGCAGTTCTTC. Its translation: CASSPGTGGVSYNEQFF. This chain connects TRBV18 to TRBJ2-1; 12 bases match TRBD1. The CDR3 is 17 residues long. V shed 3 bases and J 0 bases; nucleotides not matched to a gene: 3. Per germline, CDR1 KGHSH and CDR2 LQKENI.

This chain connects TRBV3-1 (or the pseudogene TRBV3-2) to TRBJ1-4; TRBD1 aligns across 7 bases. Germline loops: CDR1 LGHDT, CDR2 YNNKEL (reference sequence). CDR3 length equals 17 residues. J was trimmed by 4 bases and V by 4 bases; bases with no gene match: 12. The CDR3 is CASSPSQKGQYNEKLFF. Written as DNA, the CDR3 is TGTGCCAGCAGCCCTTCCCAGAAGGGACAGTATAATGAAAAACTGTTTTTT.